The present T cell receptor (beta chain) was sequenced within a study of OX40 agonist ivuxolimab in advanced cancers. Study overall: Head and neck, renal cell, melanoma or hepatocellular carcinoma were the cancers that dose-escalation patients had. One hepatocellular carcinoma and a couple of cutaneous melanoma patients partially responded.

Some clones are missing from TCRdb's copy, which holds only in-frame ones; the method was immunoSEQ multiplex PCR. This sample has fewer than 70,000 clones, with around nine tenths found just once. J gave up 2 bases and V 4 bases, and 6 bases lay outside the gene matches. The CDR3 loop spans 17 amino acids. The germline CDR1 and CDR2 sequences are MGHDK and SYGVNS. Sequenced here: CD4+ or CD8+ T cells sorted from blood, sampled in a trial of the OX40 agonist ivuxolimab. V gene TRBV25-1 combines with J gene TRBJ2-3; TRBD2 matches at 13 bases. The source is an adult with an advanced solid tumor such as melanoma, head and neck, liver or kidney cancer. This CDR3 reads CASSAGLAGENTDTQYF. The CDR3 DNA is TGTGCCAGCAGTGCTGGACTAGCGGGGGAGAACACAGATACGCAGTATTTT.